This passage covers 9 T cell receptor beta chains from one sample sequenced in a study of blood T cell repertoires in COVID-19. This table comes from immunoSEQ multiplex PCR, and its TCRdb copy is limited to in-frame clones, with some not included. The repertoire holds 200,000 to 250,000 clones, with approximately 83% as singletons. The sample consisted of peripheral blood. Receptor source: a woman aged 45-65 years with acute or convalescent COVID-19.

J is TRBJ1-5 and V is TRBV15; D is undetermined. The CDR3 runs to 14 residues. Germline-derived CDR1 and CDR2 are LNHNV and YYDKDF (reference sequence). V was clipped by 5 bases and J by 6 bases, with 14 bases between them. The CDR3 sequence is CATSARQRGQPQHF. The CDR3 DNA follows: TGTGCCACCAGCGCCCGGCAGCGTGGTCAGCCCCAGCATTTT.

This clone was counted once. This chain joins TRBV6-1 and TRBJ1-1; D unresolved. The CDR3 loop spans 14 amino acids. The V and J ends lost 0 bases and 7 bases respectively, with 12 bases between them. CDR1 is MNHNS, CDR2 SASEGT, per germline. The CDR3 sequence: CASSEALQVDEAFF. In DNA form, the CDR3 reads TGTGCCAGCAGTGAAGCGCTGCAGGTCGATGAAGCTTTCTTT.

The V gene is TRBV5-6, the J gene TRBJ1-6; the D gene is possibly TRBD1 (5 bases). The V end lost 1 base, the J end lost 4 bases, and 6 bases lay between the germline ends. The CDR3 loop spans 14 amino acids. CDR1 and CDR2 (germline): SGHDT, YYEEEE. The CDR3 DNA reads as TGTGCCAGCAGCTTGAGACAGTATAATTCACCCCTCCACTTT. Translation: CASSLRQYNSPLHF.

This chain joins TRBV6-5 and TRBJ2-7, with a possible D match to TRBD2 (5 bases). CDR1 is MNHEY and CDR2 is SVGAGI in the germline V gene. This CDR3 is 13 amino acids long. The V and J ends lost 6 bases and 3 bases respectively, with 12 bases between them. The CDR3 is CASRSDGDYEQYF. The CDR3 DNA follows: TGTGCCAGCAGATCGGACGGGGACTACGAGCAGTACTTC.

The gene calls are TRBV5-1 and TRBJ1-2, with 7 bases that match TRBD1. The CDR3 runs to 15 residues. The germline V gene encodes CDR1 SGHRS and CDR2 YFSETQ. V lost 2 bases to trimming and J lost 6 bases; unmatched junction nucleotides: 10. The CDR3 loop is CASSFGQTGLNGYTF. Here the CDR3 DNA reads TGCGCCAGCAGCTTTGGCCAGACAGGGTTAAATGGCTACACCTTC.

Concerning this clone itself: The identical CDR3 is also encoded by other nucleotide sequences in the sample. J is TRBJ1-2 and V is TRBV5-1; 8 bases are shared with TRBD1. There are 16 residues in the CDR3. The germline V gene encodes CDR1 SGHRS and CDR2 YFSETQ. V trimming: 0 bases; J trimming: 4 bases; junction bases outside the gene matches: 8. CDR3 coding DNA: TGCGCCAGCAGCTTGGGTGGACAGGGATCCGGCTATGGCTACACCTTC. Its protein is CASSLGGQGSGYGYTF.

The CDR3 reads CASRARPREGQRDGELFF. CDR3 coding DNA: TGTGCAAGTCGCGCCCGCCCGCGGGAGGGCCAGCGTGACGGGGAGCTGTTTTTT. The chain is built from TRBV12-2 and TRBJ2-2; TRBD2 is the table's D call and was not checked against the DNA. TRBV12-2 is listed as a pseudogene. This CDR3 comprises 18 residues.

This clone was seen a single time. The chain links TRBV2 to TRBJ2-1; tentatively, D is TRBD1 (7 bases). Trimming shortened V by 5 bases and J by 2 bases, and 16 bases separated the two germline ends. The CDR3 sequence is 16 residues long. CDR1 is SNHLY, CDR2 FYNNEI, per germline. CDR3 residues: CASSSRTGEAYNEQFF. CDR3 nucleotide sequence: TGTGCCAGCAGTTCGCGCACAGGGGAGGCCTACAATGAGCAGTTCTTC.

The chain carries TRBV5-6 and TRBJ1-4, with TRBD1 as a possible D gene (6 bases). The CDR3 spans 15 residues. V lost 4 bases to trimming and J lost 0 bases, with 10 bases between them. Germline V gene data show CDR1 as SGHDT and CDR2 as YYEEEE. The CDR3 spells CASSQTGATNEKLFF. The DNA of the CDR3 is TGTGCCAGCAGCCAGACAGGTGCAACTAATGAAAAACTGTTTTTT.